Below, 3 T cell receptor beta chains from the same sample are listed, as sequenced in a study of T cells expressing NK-cell markers. One entry per CDR3 protein, without DNA, is what TCRdb gives after re-calling the 5' RACE reads. The sample shows around 470,000 distinct CDR3 sequences, and 1.4% to 1.5% sits with its ten largest clones. Sequences were obtained from blood T cells: a sorted CD56 or NKG2C T cell subset, CD4+ or CD8+ T cells, or bulk PBMC T cells (not recorded which). The receptor set was obtained from a woman between 50 and 59 years old in good health.

V usage is TRBV30 and J usage is TRBJ1-2; absent DNA, TCRdb's TRBD1 call cannot be checked. The CDR3 totals 11 residues. The germline gives CDR1 GTSNPN, CDR2 SVGIG (reference sequence). CDR3 sequence reads: CGTGANYGYTF.

V usage is TRBV9 and J usage is TRBJ1-2; TCRdb gives TRBD1 as the D gene, but with no DNA this cannot be confirmed. Germline V gene lookup returns CDR1 SGDLS and CDR2 YYNGEE. This CDR3 is 16 amino acids long. The CDR3 here is CASSVSDRDVNYGYTF. The full variable domain, its missing parts supplied by reference TRBV9 and TRBJ1-2, is DSGVTQTPKHLITATGQRVTLRCSPRSGDLSVYWYQQSLDQGLQFLIQYYNGEERAKGNILERFSAQQFPDLHSELNLSSLELGDSALYFCASSVSDRDVNYGYTFGSGTRLTVV.

This chain joins TRBV20-1 and TRBJ2-3; TCRdb's D call, TRBD2, is unchecked because there is no DNA. CDR3 length: 15 residues. Germline values: CDR1 DFQATT, CDR2 SNEGSKA (reference sequence). The CDR3 loop is CSAIKVEGNTDTQYF.